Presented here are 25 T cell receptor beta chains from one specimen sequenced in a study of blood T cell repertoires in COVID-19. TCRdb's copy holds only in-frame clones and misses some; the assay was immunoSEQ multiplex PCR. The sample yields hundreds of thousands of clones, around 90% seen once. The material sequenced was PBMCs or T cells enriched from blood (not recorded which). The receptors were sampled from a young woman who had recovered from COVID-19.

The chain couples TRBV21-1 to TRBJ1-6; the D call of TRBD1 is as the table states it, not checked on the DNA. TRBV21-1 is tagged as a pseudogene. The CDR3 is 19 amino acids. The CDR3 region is CASSSKGQGGSSYNSPLHF. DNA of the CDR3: TGTGCCAGCAGCTCCAAAGGGCAGGGTGGAAGCTCCTATAATTCACCCCTCCACTTT.

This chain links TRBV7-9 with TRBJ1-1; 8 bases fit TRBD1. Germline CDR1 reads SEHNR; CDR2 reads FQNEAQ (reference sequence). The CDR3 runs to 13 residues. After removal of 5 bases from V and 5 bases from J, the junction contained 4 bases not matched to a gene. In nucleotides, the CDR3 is TGTGCCAGCAGCGGACAGGGTGGGACTGAAGCTTTCTTT. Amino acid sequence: CASSGQGGTEAFF.

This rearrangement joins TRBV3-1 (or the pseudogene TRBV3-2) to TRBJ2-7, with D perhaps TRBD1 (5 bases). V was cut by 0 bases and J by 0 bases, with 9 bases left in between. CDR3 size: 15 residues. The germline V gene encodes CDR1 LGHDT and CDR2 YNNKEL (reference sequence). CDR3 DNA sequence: TGTGCCAGCAGCCAAGATCTAGACAGCTCCTACGAGCAGTACTTC. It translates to CASSQDLDSSYEQYF.

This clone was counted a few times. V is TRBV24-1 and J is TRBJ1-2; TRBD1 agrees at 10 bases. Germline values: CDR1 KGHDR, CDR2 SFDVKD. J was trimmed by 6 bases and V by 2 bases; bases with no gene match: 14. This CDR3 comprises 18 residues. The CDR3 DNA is TGTGCCACCAGTGATTCCCCCGGGACAGGGGACGAGTCTGATGGCTACACCTTC. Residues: CATSDSPGTGDESDGYTF.

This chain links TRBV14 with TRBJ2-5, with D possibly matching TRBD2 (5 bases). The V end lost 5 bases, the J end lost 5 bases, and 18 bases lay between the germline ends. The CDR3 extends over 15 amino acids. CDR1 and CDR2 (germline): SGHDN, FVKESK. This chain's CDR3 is CASSRRASFPETQYF. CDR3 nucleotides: TGTGCCAGCAGCAGAAGGGCTAGCTTCCCCGAGACCCAGTACTTC.

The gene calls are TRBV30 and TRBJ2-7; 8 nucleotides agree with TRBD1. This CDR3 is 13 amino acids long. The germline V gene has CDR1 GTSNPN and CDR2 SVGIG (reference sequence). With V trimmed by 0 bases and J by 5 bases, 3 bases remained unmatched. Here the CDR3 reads CAWSVFRGHEQYF. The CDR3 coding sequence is TGTGCCTGGAGTGTCTTCAGGGGGCACGAGCAGTACTTC. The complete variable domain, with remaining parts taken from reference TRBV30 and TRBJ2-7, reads SQTIHQWPATLVQPVGSPLSLECTVEGTSNPNLYWYRQAAGRGLQLLFYSVGIGQISSEVPQNLSASRPQDRQFILSSKKLLLSDSGFYLCAWSVFRGHEQYFGPGTRLTVT.

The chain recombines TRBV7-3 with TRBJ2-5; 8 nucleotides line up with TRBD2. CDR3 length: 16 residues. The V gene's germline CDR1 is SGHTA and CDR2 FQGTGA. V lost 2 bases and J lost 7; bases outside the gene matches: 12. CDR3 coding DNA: TGTGCCAGCAGCTTAGAGGCCGGGGGGGCGATCAGGACCCAGTACTTC. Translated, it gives CASSLEAGGAIRTQYF.

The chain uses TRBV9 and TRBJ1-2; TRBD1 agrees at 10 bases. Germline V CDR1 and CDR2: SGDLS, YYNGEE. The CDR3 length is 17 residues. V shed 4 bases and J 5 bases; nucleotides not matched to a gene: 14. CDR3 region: CASSHRPGTGDGYGYTF. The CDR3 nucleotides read TGTGCCAGCAGCCACCGTCCCGGGACAGGGGACGGTTATGGCTACACCTTC.

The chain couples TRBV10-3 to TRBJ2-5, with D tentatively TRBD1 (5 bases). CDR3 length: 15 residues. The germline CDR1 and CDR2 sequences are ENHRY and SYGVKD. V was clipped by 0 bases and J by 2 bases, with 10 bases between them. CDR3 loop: CAISESKAGQETQYF. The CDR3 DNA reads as TGTGCCATCAGTGAGTCGAAGGCAGGGCAAGAGACCCAGTACTTC.

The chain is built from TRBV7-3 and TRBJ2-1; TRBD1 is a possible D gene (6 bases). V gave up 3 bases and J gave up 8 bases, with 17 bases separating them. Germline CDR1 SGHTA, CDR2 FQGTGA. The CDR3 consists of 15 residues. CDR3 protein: CASSFRQGIYDEQFF. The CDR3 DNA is TGTGCCAGCAGCTTCAGGCAGGGGATTTACGATGAGCAGTTCTTC.

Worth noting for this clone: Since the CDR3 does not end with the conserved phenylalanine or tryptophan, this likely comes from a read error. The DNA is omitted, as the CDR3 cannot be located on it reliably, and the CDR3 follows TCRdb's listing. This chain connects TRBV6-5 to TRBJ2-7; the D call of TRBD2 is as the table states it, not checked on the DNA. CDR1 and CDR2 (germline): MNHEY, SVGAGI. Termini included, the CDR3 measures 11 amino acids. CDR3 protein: CASSSPSGRGE.

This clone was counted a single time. As DNA, the CDR3 is TGCGCCAGCAGCCCATGGCAGGGAGGTGGAAACACCATATATTTT. Amino acid sequence: CASSPWQGGGNTIYF. V is TRBV5-1 and J is TRBJ1-3, with D maybe TRBD1 (5 bases). This CDR3 contains 15 residues. Germline V CDR1 and CDR2: SGHRS, YFSETQ. V lost 4 bases and J 3 bases, leaving 14 bases between the germline ends.

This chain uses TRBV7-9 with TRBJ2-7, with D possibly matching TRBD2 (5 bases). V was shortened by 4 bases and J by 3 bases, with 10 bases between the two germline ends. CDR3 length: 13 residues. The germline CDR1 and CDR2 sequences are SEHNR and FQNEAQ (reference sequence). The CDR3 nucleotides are TGTGCCAGCAGCTCCCTAGCTATCTACGAGCAGTACTTC. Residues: CASSSLAIYEQYF.

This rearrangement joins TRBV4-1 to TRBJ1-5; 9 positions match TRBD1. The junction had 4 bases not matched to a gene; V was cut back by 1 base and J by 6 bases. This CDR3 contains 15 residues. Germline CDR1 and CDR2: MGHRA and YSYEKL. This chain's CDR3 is CASSQVTGGTQPQHF. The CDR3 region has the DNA TGCGCCAGCAGCCAAGTGACAGGGGGGACTCAGCCCCAGCATTTT.

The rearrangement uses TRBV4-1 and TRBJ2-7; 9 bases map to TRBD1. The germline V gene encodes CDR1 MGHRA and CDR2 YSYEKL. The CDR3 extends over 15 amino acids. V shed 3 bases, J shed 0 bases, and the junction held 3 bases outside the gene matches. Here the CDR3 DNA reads TGCGCCAGCAGCCAGACACAGGGGGCCTCCTACGAGCAGTACTTC. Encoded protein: CASSQTQGASYEQYF.

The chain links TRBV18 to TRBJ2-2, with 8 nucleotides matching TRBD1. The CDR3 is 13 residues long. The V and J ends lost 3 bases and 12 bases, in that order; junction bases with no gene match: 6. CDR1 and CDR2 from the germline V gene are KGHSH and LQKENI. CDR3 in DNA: TGTGCCAGCTCACCCGGACAGGGTGGAAAGCTGTTTTTT. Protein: CASSPGQGGKLFF.

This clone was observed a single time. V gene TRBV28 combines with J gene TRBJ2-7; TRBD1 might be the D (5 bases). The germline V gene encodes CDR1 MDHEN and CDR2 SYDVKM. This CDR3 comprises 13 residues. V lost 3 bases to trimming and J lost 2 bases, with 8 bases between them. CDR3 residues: CASSLTATYEQYF. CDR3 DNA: TGTGCCAGCAGTTTGACAGCTACCTACGAGCAGTACTTC.

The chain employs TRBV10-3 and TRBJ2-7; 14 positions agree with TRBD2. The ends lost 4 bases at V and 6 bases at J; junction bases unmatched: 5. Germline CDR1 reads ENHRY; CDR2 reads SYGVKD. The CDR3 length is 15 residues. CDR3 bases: TGTGCCATCAGTGGACTAGCGGGGGGGCAGGGCGAGCAGTACTTC. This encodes CAISGLAGGQGEQYF.

This CDR3 is CASSVSGTSNEQFF. CDR3 nucleotides: TGTGCCAGCAGCGTTAGCGGGACCTCCAATGAGCAGTTCTTC. This sequence joins TRBV9 and TRBJ2-1; the match to TRBD2 covers 8 bases. From germline, CDR1 is SGDLS and CDR2 YYNGEE. The CDR3 consists of 14 residues. V lost 2 bases, J lost 6 bases, and 4 bases stayed unmatched.

CDR3 in amino acids: CATNRILNYGYTF. Written as DNA, the CDR3 is TGTGCCACTAACCGAATCCTAAACTATGGCTACACCTTC. The chain uses TRBV2 and TRBJ1-2; D not resolved. The germline CDR1 and CDR2 sequences are SNHLY and FYNNEI. V gave up 10 bases and J gave up 2 bases, with 14 bases separating them. This CDR3 contains 13 residues.

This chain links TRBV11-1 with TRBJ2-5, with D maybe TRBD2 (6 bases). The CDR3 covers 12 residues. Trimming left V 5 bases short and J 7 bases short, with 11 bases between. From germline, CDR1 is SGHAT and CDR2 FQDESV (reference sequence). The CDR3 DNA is TGTGCCAGCAGCGAGCAGGGAGGGACCCAGTACTTC. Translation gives CASSEQGGTQYF.

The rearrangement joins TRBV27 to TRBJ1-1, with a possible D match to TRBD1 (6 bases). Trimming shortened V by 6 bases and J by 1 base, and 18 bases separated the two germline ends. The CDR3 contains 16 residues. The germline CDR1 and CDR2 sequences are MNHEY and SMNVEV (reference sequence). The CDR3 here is CASSPIHAQGNTEAFF. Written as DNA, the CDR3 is TGTGCCAGCAGCCCAATACACGCACAGGGGAACACTGAAGCTTTCTTT.

The chain's CDR3 is CAIGGTSRETQYF. Here the CDR3 DNA reads TGTGCCATCGGAGGGACTAGCAGGGAGACCCAGTACTTC. This rearrangement joins TRBV10-3 to TRBJ2-5; TRBD2 matches at 9 bases. Per the germline V gene, CDR1 is ENHRY and CDR2 is SYGVKD. V trimming: 8 bases; J trimming: 5 bases; junction bases outside the gene matches: 6. This CDR3 has 13 residues.

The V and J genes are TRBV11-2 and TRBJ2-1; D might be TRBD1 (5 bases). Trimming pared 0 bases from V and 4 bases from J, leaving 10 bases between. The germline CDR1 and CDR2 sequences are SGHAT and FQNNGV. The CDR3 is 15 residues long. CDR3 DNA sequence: TGTGCCAGCAGCTTAGACAGGGCGCGTTACAATGAGCAGTTCTTC. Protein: CASSLDRARYNEQFF.

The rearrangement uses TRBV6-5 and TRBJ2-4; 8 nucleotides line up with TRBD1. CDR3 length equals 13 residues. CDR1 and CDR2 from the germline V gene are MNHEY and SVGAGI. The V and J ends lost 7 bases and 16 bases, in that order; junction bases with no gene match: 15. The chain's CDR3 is CASIISLAGQVYF. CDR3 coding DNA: TGTGCCAGCATCATAAGCTTGGCGGGACAGGTTTACTTC.